The 20 T cell receptor beta chains given below trace back to one sample, sequenced in a study of blood T cell repertoires in COVID-19. The protocol was immunoSEQ multiplex PCR, while the TCRdb copy is restricted to in-frame clones and leaves out a portion. The sample includes a few hundred thousand clones, around 86% of them seen just once. Sequencing was performed on PBMCs or T cells enriched from blood (not recorded which). All receptors come from a middle-aged woman with acute COVID-19.

This clone was observed once. The chain links TRBV18 to TRBJ2-4; possibly TRBD1 for D (5 bases). This CDR3 is 16 amino acids long. The V end lost 0 bases, the J end lost 3 bases, and 12 bases lay between the germline ends. Per the germline V gene, CDR1 is KGHSH and CDR2 is LQKENI. The chain's CDR3 is CASSPPSGLGKNIQYF. The DNA of the CDR3 is TGTGCCAGCTCACCACCGTCAGGGTTGGGCAAAAACATTCAGTACTTC.

The CDR3 nucleotides are TGTGCCAGCACACAGGGGTCGGGCAATCAGCCCCAGCATTTT. Encoded protein: CASTQGSGNQPQHF. This chain joins TRBV6-5 and TRBJ1-5; 7 nucleotides line up with TRBD1. J gave up 2 bases and V 7 bases, and 5 bases lay outside the gene matches. This CDR3 spans 14 amino acids. The germline gives CDR1 MNHEY, CDR2 SVGAGI.

Here the CDR3 reads CASSLRGRGSYNEQFF. The CDR3 DNA follows: TGCGCCAGCAGTCTCCGTGGACGGGGATCCTACAATGAGCAGTTCTTC. The chain recombines TRBV5-1 with TRBJ2-1, with D maybe TRBD2 (5 bases). The CDR3 has 16 amino acids. V was shortened by 5 bases and J by 1 base, with 16 bases between the two germline ends. In germline, CDR1 is SGHRS, CDR2 YFSETQ.

The V gene is TRBV5-1, the J gene TRBJ1-2, with a weak D call TRBD1 (5 bases). Germline loops: CDR1 SGHRS, CDR2 YFSETQ. This CDR3 spans 16 amino acids. Trimming pared 3 bases from V and 8 bases from J, leaving 23 bases between. The CDR3 is CASSYLGAQTFGGYTF. CDR3 sequence (DNA): TGCGCCAGCAGCTACCTAGGGGCTCAGACTTTTGGAGGCTACACCTTC.

This chain links TRBV19 with TRBJ2-5, with D perhaps matching TRBD2 (5 bases). The V end was cut by 5 bases, the J end by 1 base, with 11 bases between. This CDR3 is built from 14 residues. The V gene's germline CDR1 is LNHDA and CDR2 SQIVND (reference sequence). CDR3 in DNA: TGTGCCAGTAGTGGAGGACGGTCCCAAGAGACCCAGTACTTC. This gives the protein CASSGGRSQETQYF.

This rearrangement joins TRBV9 to TRBJ2-1; a possible D gene is TRBD2 (6 bases). The CDR3 covers 15 residues. Germline V gene data show CDR1 as SGDLS and CDR2 as YYNGEE. V was cut by 3 bases and J by 4 bases, with 14 bases left in between. CDR3 loop: CASSAGSGDYNEQFF. The DNA of the CDR3 is TGTGCCAGCAGCGCGGGGTCGGGAGATTACAATGAGCAGTTCTTC.

Concerning this clone: At one of its ends the junction is not consistent with the germline gene, which may arise from a read error. The J gene is TRBJ1-2, the V gene TRBV14, with TRBD1 as a possible D gene (5 bases). The CDR3 totals 13 residues. CDR1 SGHDN and CDR2 FVKESK come from the germline V gene. The CDR3 sequence: CASSQDLAGQTHF. The CDR3 DNA follows: TGTGCCAGCAGCCAAGATCTGGCGGGGCAGACACACTTC.

The genes are TRBV5-6 and TRBJ2-1, with TRBD1 as a possible D gene (5 bases). Germline CDR1 SGHDT, CDR2 YYEEEE. V gave up 2 bases and J gave up 6 bases, with 24 bases separating them. This CDR3 spans 18 amino acids. This CDR3 is CASSLGAAASSITNEQFF. For the CDR3, the DNA is TGTGCCAGCAGCTTAGGGGCCGCCGCGTCCTCAATTACCAATGAGCAGTTCTTC.

This clone was seen once. V and J are TRBV9 and TRBJ2-3; 7 bases match TRBD2. V dropped 1 base and J dropped 6; count of bases not matched to a gene: 5. Germline V gene data show CDR1 as SGDLS and CDR2 as YYNGEE. The CDR3 sequence is 14 residues long. The CDR3 region has the DNA TGTGCCAGCAGCGTACAAGCGGGGCGGGATACGCAGTATTTT. Residues: CASSVQAGRDTQYF.

This rearrangement joins TRBV29-1 to TRBJ2-3; D remains ambiguous. V lost 3 bases to trimming and J lost 1 base, with 5 bases between them. The length of the CDR3 is 12 residues. The V gene's germline CDR1 is SQVTM and CDR2 ANQGSEA. This chain's CDR3 is CSVDSGTDTQYF. CDR3 nucleotide sequence: TGCAGCGTTGATTCGGGCACAGATACGCAGTATTTT.

In DNA form, the CDR3 reads TGTGCCAGCAGCCCCCGACAGGGGATCTACAATGAGCAGTTCTTC. The encoded protein is CASSPRQGIYNEQFF. The chain has TRBV14 and TRBJ2-1; the match to TRBD1 covers 8 bases. Germline V gene data show CDR1 as SGHDN and CDR2 as FVKESK. Trimming cost V 4 bases and J 3 bases; bases outside gene matches: 5. The CDR3 extends over 15 amino acids.

This clone was recorded only once. The chain uses TRBV19 and TRBJ1-5; 9 nucleotides align to TRBD1. Germline V CDR1 and CDR2: LNHDA, SQIVND (reference sequence). The CDR3 spans 18 residues. V was pared by 7 bases and J by 1 base, with 14 bases of the junction left unmatched. Written as DNA, the CDR3 is TGTGCCAGTACCCCCCTCGGACAGGGGTTTACAAGCAATCAGCCCCAGCATTTT. It translates to CASTPLGQGFTSNQPQHF.

V usage is TRBV9 and J usage is TRBJ2-3, with D possibly matching TRBD2 (5 bases). Germline V gene sequence: CDR1 SGDLS, CDR2 YYNGEE. CDR3 length: 16 amino acids. Trimming stripped 3 bases from V and 4 bases from J, with 18 bases between. CDR3 in DNA: TGTGCCAGCAGCGCCTCCCGCGGGTCTTGGGCAGATACGCAGTATTTT. Translating it yields CASSASRGSWADTQYF.

The chain carries TRBV6-2 or TRBV6-3 and TRBJ1-4, with 8 bases aligning to TRBD1. CDR1 and CDR2 (germline): MNHEY, SVGEGT. The CDR3 runs to 14 residues. The trim removed 4 bases at V and 5 bases at J, leaving 3 bases unmatched. The chain's CDR3 is CASSSGQANEKLFF. The CDR3 region has the DNA TGTGCCAGCAGTTCGGGACAGGCAAATGAAAAACTGTTTTTT.

J is TRBJ2-1 and V is TRBV7-9, with D possibly TRBD1 on 6 matching bases. The V gene lost 2 bases and the J gene lost 7 bases, with 15 bases spanning the gap. CDR1 SEHNR and CDR2 FQNEAQ come from the germline V gene (reference sequence). The CDR3 length is 15 residues. The CDR3 DNA follows: TGTGCCAGCAGCTTAAGAGAGGGGGTTGAAAATGAGCAGTTCTTC. Amino acid sequence: CASSLREGVENEQFF.

The chain employs TRBV2 and TRBJ2-5; D perhaps matches TRBD1 (5 bases). The V end lost 3 bases, the J end lost 5 bases, and 10 bases lay between the germline ends. The CDR3 runs 13 residues. Germline V gene sequence: CDR1 SNHLY, CDR2 FYNNEI. The DNA of the CDR3 is TGTGCCAGCAGTGAGACAGTCACGGAGACCCAGTACTTC. It specifies CASSETVTETQYF.

The V call is TRBV4-1, the J call TRBJ1-1; 10 bases are shared with TRBD1. The germline V gene encodes CDR1 MGHRA and CDR2 YSYEKL. Trimming removed 0 bases from V and 1 base from J; junction bases left unmatched: 8. CDR3 length: 18 residues. The DNA of the CDR3 is TGCGCCAGCAGCCAAGATAGGGGGACAGGGGTCTCGAACACTGAAGCTTTCTTT. Its protein is CASSQDRGTGVSNTEAFF.

This chain joins TRBV7-3 and TRBJ2-5, with TRBD2 identical over 12 bases. The V segment lost 5 bases and the J segment 13 bases; nucleotides outside the gene matches: 11. The germline gives CDR1 SGHTA, CDR2 FQGTGA. The CDR3 is 14 amino acids. Here the CDR3 reads CASSLTGTSGRWYF. The CDR3 DNA follows: TGTGCCAGCAGCCTCACCGGGACTAGCGGGCGTTGGTACTTC.

Note on this clone: This may stem from a read error, because a much larger clone lies one nucleotide away. The rearrangement joins TRBV13 to TRBJ2-7; no definite D call. There are 12 residues in the CDR3. With 3 bases removed from V and 0 bases from J, the gap between germline ends came to 3 bases. Germline values: CDR1 PRHDT, CDR2 FYEKMQ (reference sequence). CDR3 DNA sequence: TGTGCCAGCAGCTTGAGCTCCTACGAGCAGTACTTC. Its protein product is CASSLSSYEQYF.

The rearrangement joins TRBV7-2 to TRBJ2-1, with TRBD2 matching 10 bases. The J segment lost 0 bases and the V segment lost 3 bases, leaving 2 bases of the junction unmatched. CDR1 is SGHTA and CDR2 is FQGNSA in the germline V gene. This CDR3 is built from 16 residues. Written as DNA, the CDR3 is TGTGCCAGCAGCTTGCAGCGGGGGGGCTCCTACAATGAGCAGTTCTTC. Translating it yields CASSLQRGGSYNEQFF.